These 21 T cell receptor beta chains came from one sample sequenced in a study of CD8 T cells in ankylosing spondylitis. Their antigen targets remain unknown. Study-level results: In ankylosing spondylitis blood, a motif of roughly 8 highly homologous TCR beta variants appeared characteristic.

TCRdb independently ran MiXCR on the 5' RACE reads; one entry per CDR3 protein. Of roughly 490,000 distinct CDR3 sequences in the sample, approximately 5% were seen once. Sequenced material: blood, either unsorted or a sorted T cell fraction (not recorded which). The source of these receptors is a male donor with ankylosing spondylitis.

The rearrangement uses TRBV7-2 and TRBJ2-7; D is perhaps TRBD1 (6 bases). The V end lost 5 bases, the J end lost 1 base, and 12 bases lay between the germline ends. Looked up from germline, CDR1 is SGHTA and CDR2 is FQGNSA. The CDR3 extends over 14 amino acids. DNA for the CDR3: TGTGCCAGCAGCCCAAACAGGGAATCCTACGAGCAGTACTTC. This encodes CASSPNRESYEQYF.

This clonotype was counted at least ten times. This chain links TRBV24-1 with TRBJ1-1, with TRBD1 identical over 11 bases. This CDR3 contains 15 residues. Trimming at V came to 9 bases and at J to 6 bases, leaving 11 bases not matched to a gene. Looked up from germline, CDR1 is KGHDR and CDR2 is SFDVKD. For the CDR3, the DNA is TGTGCCACCTCCAGGACAGGGGGCGCGGACGCTGAAGCTTTCTTT. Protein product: CATSRTGGADAEAFF.

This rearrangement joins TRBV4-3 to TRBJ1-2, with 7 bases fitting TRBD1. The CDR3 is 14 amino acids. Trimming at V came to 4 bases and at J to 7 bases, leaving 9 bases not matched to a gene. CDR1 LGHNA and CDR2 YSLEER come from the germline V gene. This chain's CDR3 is CASSPLQGLGGYTF. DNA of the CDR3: TGCGCCAGCAGCCCCCTACAGGGGCTAGGTGGCTACACCTTC.

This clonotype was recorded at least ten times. CDR3 residues: CSVTGQGSEQYF. The CDR3, as DNA: TGCAGCGTTACGGGACAGGGATCCGAGCAGTACTTC. V is TRBV29-1 and J is TRBJ2-7, with 9 bases aligning to TRBD1. With 5 bases clipped from V and 6 bases from J, the junction kept 5 bases outside the gene matches. This CDR3 has 12 amino acids. Germline lookup yields CDR1 SQVTM and CDR2 ANQGSEA.

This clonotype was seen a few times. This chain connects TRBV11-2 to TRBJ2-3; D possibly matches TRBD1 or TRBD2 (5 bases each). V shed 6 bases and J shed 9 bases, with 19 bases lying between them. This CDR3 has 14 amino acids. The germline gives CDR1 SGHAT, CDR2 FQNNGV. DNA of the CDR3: TGTGCCAGCAGAACAGGAGGTATAAGATTAACGCAGTATTTT. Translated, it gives CASRTGGIRLTQYF.

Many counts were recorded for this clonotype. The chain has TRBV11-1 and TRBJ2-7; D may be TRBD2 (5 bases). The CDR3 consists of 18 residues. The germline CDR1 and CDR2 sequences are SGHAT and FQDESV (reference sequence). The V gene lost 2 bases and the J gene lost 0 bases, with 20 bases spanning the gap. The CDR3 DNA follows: TGTGCCAGCAGCTTACCAGGATGGGAGTTTCCCGACTCCTACGAGCAGTACTTC. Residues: CASSLPGWEFPDSYEQYF. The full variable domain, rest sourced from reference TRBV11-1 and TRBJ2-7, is EAEVAQSPRYKITEKSQAVAFWCDPISGHATLYWYRQILGQGPELLVQFQDESVVDDSQLPKDRFSAERLKGVDSTLKIQPAELGDSAMYLCASSLPGWEFPDSYEQYFGPGTRLTVT.

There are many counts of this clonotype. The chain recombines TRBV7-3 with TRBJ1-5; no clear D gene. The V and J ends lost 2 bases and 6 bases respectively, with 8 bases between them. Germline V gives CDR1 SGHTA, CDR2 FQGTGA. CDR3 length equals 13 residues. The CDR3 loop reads CASSLHQSQPQHF. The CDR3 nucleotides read TGTGCCAGCAGCTTACATCAGAGTCAGCCCCAGCATTTT.

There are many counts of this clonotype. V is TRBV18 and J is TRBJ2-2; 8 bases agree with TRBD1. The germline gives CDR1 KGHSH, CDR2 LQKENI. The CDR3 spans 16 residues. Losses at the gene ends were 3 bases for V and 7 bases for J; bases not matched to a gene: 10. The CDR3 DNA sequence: TGTGCCAGCTCACCGAGATTGCAGGGACAGGACGGGGAGCTGTTTTTT. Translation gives CASSPRLQGQDGELFF.

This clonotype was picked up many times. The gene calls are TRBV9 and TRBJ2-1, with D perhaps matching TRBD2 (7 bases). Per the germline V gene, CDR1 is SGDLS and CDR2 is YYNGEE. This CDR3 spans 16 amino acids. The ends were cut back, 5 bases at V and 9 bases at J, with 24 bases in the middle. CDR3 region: CASSIGGGTNFGEQFF. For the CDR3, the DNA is TGTGCCAGCAGTATCGGCGGGGGCACAAACTTCGGTGAGCAGTTCTTC.

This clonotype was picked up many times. CDR3 DNA sequence: TGCAGTGCTATCCCGACAGGGGGCCTTAGCACAGATACGCAGTATTTT. Amino acid sequence: CSAIPTGGLSTDTQYF. The genes are TRBV20-1 and TRBJ2-3, with 10 nucleotides matching TRBD1. The CDR3 extends over 16 amino acids. The V gene end was trimmed by 4 bases and the J gene end by 0 bases; junction bases not matched to a gene: 7. Germline CDR1 is DFQATT and CDR2 is SNEGSKA (reference sequence).

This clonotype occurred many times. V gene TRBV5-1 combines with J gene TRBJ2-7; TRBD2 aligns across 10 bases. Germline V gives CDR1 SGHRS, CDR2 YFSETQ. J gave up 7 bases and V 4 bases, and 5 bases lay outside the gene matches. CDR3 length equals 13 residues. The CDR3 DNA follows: TGCGCCAGCAGCCCCCGGACTAGCGGTGAGCAGTACTTC. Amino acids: CASSPRTSGEQYF.

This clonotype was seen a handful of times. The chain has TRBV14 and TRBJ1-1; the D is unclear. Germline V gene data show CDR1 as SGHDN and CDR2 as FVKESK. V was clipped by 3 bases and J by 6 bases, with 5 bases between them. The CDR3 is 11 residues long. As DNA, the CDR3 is TGTGCCAGCAGCCAGGTCGCTGAAGCTTTCTTT. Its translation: CASSQVAEAFF.

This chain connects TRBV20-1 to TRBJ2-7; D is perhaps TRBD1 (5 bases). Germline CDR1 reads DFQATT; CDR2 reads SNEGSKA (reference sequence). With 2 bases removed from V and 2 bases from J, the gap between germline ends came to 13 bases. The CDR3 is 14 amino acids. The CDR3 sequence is CSARPQDPAYEQYF. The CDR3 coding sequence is TGCAGTGCTAGACCACAGGACCCCGCCTACGAGCAGTACTTC.

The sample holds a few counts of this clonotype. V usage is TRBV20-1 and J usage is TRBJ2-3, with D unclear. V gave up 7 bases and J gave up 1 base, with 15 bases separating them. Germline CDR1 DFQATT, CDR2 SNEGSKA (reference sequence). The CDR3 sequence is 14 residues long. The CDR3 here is CSGSVRAGTDTQYF. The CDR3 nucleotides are TGCAGTGGGTCGGTCCGTGCAGGCACAGATACGCAGTATTTT.

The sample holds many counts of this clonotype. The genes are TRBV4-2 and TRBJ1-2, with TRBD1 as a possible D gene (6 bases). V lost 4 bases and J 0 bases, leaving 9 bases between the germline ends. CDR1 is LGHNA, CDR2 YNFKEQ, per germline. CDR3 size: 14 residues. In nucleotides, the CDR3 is TGTGCCAGCAGCCGGGACAACTCTAACTATGGCTACACCTTC. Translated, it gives CASSRDNSNYGYTF.

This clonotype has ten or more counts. This chain's CDR3 is CASSVQMVTEAFF. CDR3 in DNA: TGTGCCAGCAGCGTGCAAATGGTGACTGAAGCTTTCTTT. The chain has TRBV5-4 and TRBJ1-1, with D hard to call. Trimming removed 4 bases at V and 5 bases at J, with 12 bases between. This CDR3 is built from 13 residues. Germline CDR1 SGHNT, CDR2 YYREEE (reference sequence).

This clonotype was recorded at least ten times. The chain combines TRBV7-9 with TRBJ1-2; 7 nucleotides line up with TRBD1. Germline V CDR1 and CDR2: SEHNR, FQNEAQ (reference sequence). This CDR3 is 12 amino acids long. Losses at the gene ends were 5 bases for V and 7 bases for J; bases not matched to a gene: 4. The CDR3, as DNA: TGTGCCAGCAGCCGGGACAGCAGTGGCTACACCTTC. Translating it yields CASSRDSSGYTF.

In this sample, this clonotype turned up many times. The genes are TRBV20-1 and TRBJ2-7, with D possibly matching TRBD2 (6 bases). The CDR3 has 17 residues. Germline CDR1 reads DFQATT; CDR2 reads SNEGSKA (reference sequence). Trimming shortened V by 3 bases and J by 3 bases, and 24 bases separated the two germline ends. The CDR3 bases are TGCAGTGCTAGGGTCCACCGCGGGACCGCCGGCTACTACGAGCAGTACTTC. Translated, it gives CSARVHRGTAGYYEQYF.

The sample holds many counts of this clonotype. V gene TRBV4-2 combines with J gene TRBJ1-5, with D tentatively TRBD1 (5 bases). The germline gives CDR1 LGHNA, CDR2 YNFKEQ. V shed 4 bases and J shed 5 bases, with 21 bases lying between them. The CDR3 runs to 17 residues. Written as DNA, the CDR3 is TGTGCCAGCAGCCCCGCAGCCGGGTATTCGGGGGATCAGCCCCAGCATTTT. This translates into CASSPAAGYSGDQPQHF.

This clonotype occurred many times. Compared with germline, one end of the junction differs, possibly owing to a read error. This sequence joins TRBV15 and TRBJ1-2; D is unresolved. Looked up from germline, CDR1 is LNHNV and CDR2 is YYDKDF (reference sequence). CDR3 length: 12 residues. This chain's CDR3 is CATSIRGNVPTF. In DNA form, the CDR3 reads TGTGCCACCAGCATAAGAGGGAACGTTCCCACATTC.

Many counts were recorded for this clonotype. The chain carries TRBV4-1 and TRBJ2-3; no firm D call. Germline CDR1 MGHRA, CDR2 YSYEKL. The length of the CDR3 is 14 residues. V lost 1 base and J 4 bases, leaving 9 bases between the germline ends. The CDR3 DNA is TGCGCCAGCAGCCAAGGTGTGCTGCCAGATACGCAGTATTTT. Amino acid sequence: CASSQGVLPDTQYF.